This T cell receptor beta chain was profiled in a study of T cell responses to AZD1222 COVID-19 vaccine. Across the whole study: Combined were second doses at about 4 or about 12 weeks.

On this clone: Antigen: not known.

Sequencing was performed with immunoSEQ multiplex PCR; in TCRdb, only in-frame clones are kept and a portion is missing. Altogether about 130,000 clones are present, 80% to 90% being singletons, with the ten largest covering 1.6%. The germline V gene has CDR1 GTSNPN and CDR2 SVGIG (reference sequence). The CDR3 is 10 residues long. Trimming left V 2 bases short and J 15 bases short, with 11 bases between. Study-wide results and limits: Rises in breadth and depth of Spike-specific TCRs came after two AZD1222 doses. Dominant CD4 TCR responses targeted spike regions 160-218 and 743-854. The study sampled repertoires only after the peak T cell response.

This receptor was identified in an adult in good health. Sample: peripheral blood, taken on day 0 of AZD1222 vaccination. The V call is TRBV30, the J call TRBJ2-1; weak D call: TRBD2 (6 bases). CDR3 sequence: CAWSLGRLFF. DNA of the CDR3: TGTGCCTGGAGTTTGGGGAGGTTGTTCTTC. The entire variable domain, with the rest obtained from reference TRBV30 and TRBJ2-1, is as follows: SQTIHQWPATLVQPVGSPLSLECTVEGTSNPNLYWYRQAAGRGLQLLFYSVGIGQISSEVPQNLSASRPQDRQFILSSKKLLLSDSGFYLCAWSLGRLFFGPGTRLTVL.